The 8 T cell receptor beta chains in this list originate from one sample, sequenced in a study of Ad26.COV2.S vaccination and SARS-CoV-2 variants. Data came from immunoSEQ multiplex PCR; TCRdb stores just in-frame clones and leaves some out. Among hundreds of thousands of clones, over 75% were seen once, and the ten largest hold 3.4%. Regarding treatment: around 19 received Ad26.COV2.S at low or high dose, single or two shots; several received placebo; per-sample allocation not given. The study sampled participants on day 63 after the first vaccine or placebo injection. The sequenced sample was peripheral blood, obtained in a trial of Ad26.COV2.S vaccine versus placebo. The receptors here all came from a person aged 18 to 59 who received the Ad26.COV2.S COVID-19 vaccine or a placebo.

CDR3 loop: CASSLFPPGASEQYF. The CDR3 region has the DNA TGTGCCAGCAGCCTGTTCCCGCCGGGGGCCAGCGAGCAGTACTTC. V and J are TRBV7-9 and TRBJ2-7; either TRBD1 or TRBD2 may supply D (6 bases each). V lost 5 bases to trimming and J lost 6 bases, with 20 bases between them. CDR1 and CDR2 (germline): SEHNR, FQNEAQ (reference sequence). The CDR3 covers 15 residues.

The chain has TRBV12-3 or TRBV12-4 and TRBJ1-5; D unclear. The V and J ends lost 5 bases and 0 bases respectively, with 5 bases between them. The CDR3 loop spans 13 amino acids. This CDR3 reads CASSRNSNQPQHF. DNA of the CDR3: TGTGCCAGCAGTCGAAATAGCAATCAGCCCCAGCATTTT.

The rearrangement joins TRBV4-1 to TRBJ2-7; D uncertain. There are 18 residues in the CDR3. V lost 2 bases and J lost 2, with 22 bases in between. The germline CDR1 and CDR2 sequences are MGHRA and YSYEKL. The CDR3 spells CASSQPSQRTHRTYEQYF. The CDR3 DNA reads as TGCGCCAGCAGCCAACCCTCCCAGCGCACCCACCGAACCTACGAGCAGTACTTC.

The chain carries TRBV20-1 and TRBJ2-3, with D possibly being TRBD2 (6 bases). The CDR3 covers 15 residues. Trimming left V 3 bases short and J 6 bases short, with 19 bases between. CDR1 and CDR2 (germline): DFQATT, SNEGSKA (reference sequence). Here the CDR3 reads CSASGLRGRGDTQYF. In nucleotides, the CDR3 is TGCAGTGCTAGTGGGCTCCGGGGTCGGGGGGATACGCAGTATTTT.

The rearrangement uses TRBV7-8 and TRBJ2-7; TRBD1 is a possible D gene (6 bases). The CDR3 totals 11 residues. Trimming took 8 bases from V and 1 from J, leaving 6 bases between them. CDR1 is SGHVS and CDR2 is FQNEAQ in the germline V gene. CDR3 coding DNA: TGTGCCAGCGGACAGTCCTACGAGCAGTACTTC. This sequence encodes CASGQSYEQYF.

J is TRBJ2-7 and V is TRBV27, with a weak D call TRBD2 (7 bases). CDR1 is MNHEY and CDR2 is SMNVEV in the germline V gene (reference sequence). The CDR3 has 16 residues. Between the trimmed V and J ends, which lost 6 bases and 3 bases, there was a span of 21 bases. CDR3 region: CASSRIGGGSFYEQYF. CDR3 sequence (DNA): TGTGCCAGCAGCCGCATTGGCGGGGGCTCATTCTACGAGCAGTACTTC.

The V call is TRBV9, the J call TRBJ1-4; TRBD1 is a possible D gene (6 bases). V shed 6 bases and J shed 7 bases, with 10 bases lying between them. The CDR3 totals 12 residues. Germline V gene data show CDR1 as SGDLS and CDR2 as YYNGEE. The CDR3 DNA is TGTGCCAGCAACCACAGGGCTGAAAAACTGTTTTTT. It specifies CASNHRAEKLFF.

The chain uses TRBV19 and TRBJ1-1, with unresolved D. The CDR3 loop spans 14 amino acids. V was cut by 4 bases and J by 5 bases, with 14 bases left in between. Germline CDR1 is LNHDA and CDR2 is SQIVND (reference sequence). This CDR3 is CASSTTTSGTEAFF. Here the CDR3 DNA reads TGTGCCAGTAGTACGACCACCTCCGGGACTGAAGCTTTCTTT.